This T cell receptor beta chain emerged from a study of cytomegalovirus exposure and HLA in healthy donors. Points on this clone: Its antigen is currently unknown.

Trimming removed 3 bases from V and 3 bases from J, with 12 bases in between. There are 14 residues in the CDR3. Per germline, CDR1 MDHEN and CDR2 SYDVKM. Overall study results and limits: A later analysis, which compared TCR beta chains of equal frequency, found the HLA-associated ones more clonally expanded. A previous analysis found most TCR beta V segments productive roughly 90% or roughly 30% of the time.

The PCR used 60 Vbeta and 13 Jbeta primers. Libraries were prepared by immunoSEQ multiplex PCR; TCRdb keeps only in-frame clonotypes and omits some of them. This repertoire shows about 180,000 clones, 70% to 80% found once; its top ten account for approximately 1.3%. The chain recombines TRBV28 with TRBJ2-7, with a weak D call TRBD1 (6 bases). The sequence derives from a man between 25 and 39 years old in good health and CMV-seronegative. Material: PBMCs. The CDR3 coding sequence is TGTGCCAGCAGTTTCACAGGGAAGGACTACGAGCAGTACTTC. This translates into CASSFTGKDYEQYF.